This TCR beta chain originates from a study of post-analysis software for immune sequencing data. Study as a whole: Both relapsing-remitting and secondary progressive multiple sclerosis featured among the disease courses, as did progressive-relapsing multiple sclerosis. General observations from the study: For normalized Chao1 diversity, multiple sclerosis patients scored significantly lower than controls did. Roughly five TRBV segments were more frequent in patients than controls; TRBV5-6, TRBV5-1 and TRBV20-1 belonged to this group.

This clonotype has at least ten counts. Antigen: not known. Every TCR beta cDNA library bore unique molecular identifiers. About 540,000 cDNA molecules were obtained from around 1 to 10 million T cells. TCRdb itself ran the PCR reads through MiXCR, one entry per CDR3 protein. The sample lists roughly 580,000 distinct CDR3 sequences, 44% occurring once. Looked up from germline, CDR1 is SQVTM and CDR2 is ANQGSEA. This CDR3 is built from 14 residues. The ends lost 4 bases at V and 2 bases at J; junction bases unmatched: 5. The origin of this receptor is a girl between 5 and 17 years old with multiple sclerosis. Specimen: blood. The gene calls are TRBV29-1 and TRBJ2-5; 9 bases are shared with TRBD1. Here the CDR3 reads CSVVTGGYQETQYF. Here the CDR3 DNA reads TGCAGCGTTGTGACAGGGGGATATCAAGAGACCCAGTACTTC.